These 14 T cell receptor beta chains were sequenced from one sample in a study of blood T cells in healthy people across ages. A J-beta primer mix and a sample-barcoded 5' primer were used in a second PCR of roughly 6 to 11 cycles. MiXCR, run by TCRdb on the 5' RACE reads, gives a single entry per CDR3 protein. This table holds approximately 1.5 million distinct CDR3 sequences, about 32% found once. The sequencing sample was made of blood. Receptors originate from a woman between 25 and 40 years old in good health.

In this sample, this clonotype turned up a few times. The chain uses TRBV4-1 and TRBJ2-3; D not resolved. Trimming took 3 bases from V and 3 from J, leaving 22 bases between them. The CDR3 contains 18 residues. Looked up from germline, CDR1 is MGHRA and CDR2 is YSYEKL. CDR3 coding DNA: TGCGCCAGCAGCCAGAAAGATCGGATGGATGAGCCTACAGATACGCAGTATTTT. Its protein is CASSQKDRMDEPTDTQYF.

This chain connects TRBV10-3 to TRBJ2-5; TRBD2 might be the D (6 bases). Germline CDR1 reads ENHRY; CDR2 reads SYGVKD. The CDR3 has 12 residues. V dropped 6 bases and J dropped 2 bases, with 7 bases sitting between them. The CDR3 loop is CAIRGLQETQYF. The CDR3 nucleotides are TGTGCCATCAGAGGACTACAAGAGACCCAGTACTTC.

The V gene is TRBV7-9, the J gene TRBJ2-5; no clear D gene. Germline V CDR1 and CDR2: SEHNR, FQNEAQ (reference sequence). The CDR3 has 15 residues. The V and J ends lost 5 bases and 2 bases respectively, with 15 bases between them. The CDR3 sequence: CASSPYRQLQETQYF. For the CDR3, the DNA is TGTGCCAGCAGCCCATACAGACAACTTCAAGAGACCCAGTACTTC. The full variable domain, its missing parts supplied by reference TRBV7-9 and TRBJ2-5, is DTGVSQNPRHKITKRGQNVTFRCDPISEHNRLYWYRQTLGQGPEFLTYFQNEAQLEKSRLLSDRFSAERPKGSFSTLEIQRTEQGDSAMYLCASSPYRQLQETQYFGPGTRLLVL.

This clonotype was counted only a few times. The chain links TRBV7-8 to TRBJ2-1; no clear D gene. With 0 bases removed from V and 2 bases from J, the gap between germline ends came to 14 bases. Germline CDR1 reads SGHVS; CDR2 reads FQNEAQ. The CDR3 is 17 amino acids. In nucleotides, the CDR3 is TGTGCCAGCAGCTTAGCCACAGCCACCCTCCCCTACAATGAGCAGTTCTTC. Translated, it gives CASSLATATLPYNEQFF.

This clonotype was counted ten times or more. As DNA, the CDR3 is TGTGCCAGCAGCTTAGCGAGAGGGGCTGGGGCCAACGTCCTGACTTTC. Its protein product is CASSLARGAGANVLTF. V usage is TRBV7-2 and J usage is TRBJ2-6, with D tentatively TRBD1 or TRBD2 (5 bases each). The V gene's germline CDR1 is SGHTA and CDR2 FQGNSA. The ends were cut back, 0 bases at V and 2 bases at J, with 8 bases in the middle. This CDR3 is 16 amino acids long.

This clonotype has more than one count but fewer than ten. This chain joins TRBV28 and TRBJ1-6; 7 bases are shared with TRBD1. The CDR3 runs 13 residues. Per the germline V gene, CDR1 is MDHEN and CDR2 is SYDVKM. V lost 5 bases and J lost 10; bases outside the gene matches: 5. CDR3 region: CASSDRVRSPLHF. CDR3 sequence (DNA): TGTGCCAGCAGTGACAGGGTACGCTCACCCCTCCACTTT. The full variable domain, completed using reference TRBV28 and TRBJ1-6, is DVKVTQSSRYLVKRTGEKVFLECVQDMDHENMFWYRQDPGLGLRLIYFSYDVKMKEKGDIPEGYSVSREKKERFSLILESASTNQTSMYLCASSDRVRSPLHFGNGTRLTVT.

This chain uses TRBV7-6 with TRBJ2-3; no clear D gene. The CDR3 length is 15 residues. Trimming removed 2 bases from V and 4 bases from J, with 13 bases in between. Germline V gene sequence: CDR1 SGHVS, CDR2 FNYEAQ. In nucleotides, the CDR3 is TGTGCCAGCAGCTTATTAGCAAATGCCCCAGATACGCAGTATTTT. It yields the protein CASSLLANAPDTQYF.

This clonotype was picked up a small number of times. The chain links TRBV10-3 to TRBJ2-1; TRBD1 matches 8 bases. The CDR3 runs to 13 residues. Germline-derived CDR1 and CDR2 are ENHRY and SYGVKD. Unmatched junction bases numbered 8, after V lost 11 bases and J lost 5 bases. The CDR3 loop is CASLQGDHNEQFF. The CDR3 DNA sequence: TGTGCCTCGCTACAGGGGGATCACAATGAGCAGTTCTTC.

On this clonotype: At one of its ends the junction is not consistent with the germline gene, which may arise from a read error. This sequence joins TRBV7-2 and TRBJ2-7; D possibly corresponds to TRBD1 (8 bases). The CDR3 extends over 15 amino acids. Germline CDR1 is SGHTA and CDR2 is FQGNSA. DNA for the CDR3: TGTGCCGGCAGCGCCCGGACAGGGACTATTTACGAGCAGTACTTC. It is translated as CAGSARTGTIYEQYF.

V and J are TRBV11-2 and TRBJ2-1; 10 bases are shared with TRBD2. CDR3 length: 22 residues. V trimming: 1 base; J trimming: 0 bases; junction bases outside the gene matches: 18. Germline-derived CDR1 and CDR2 are SGHAT and FQNNGV. The CDR3 loop reads CASSLGAGLGASGGSSYNEQFF. CDR3 nucleotide sequence: TGTGCCAGCAGCTTAGGAGCGGGACTGGGGGCTAGCGGGGGAAGCTCCTACAATGAGCAGTTCTTC.

The chain employs TRBV20-1 and TRBJ2-5; D may match TRBD1 or TRBD2 (5 bases each). V was shortened by 0 bases and J by 0 bases, with 11 bases between the two germline ends. The germline V gene encodes CDR1 DFQATT and CDR2 SNEGSKA (reference sequence). The CDR3 totals 15 residues. The CDR3 region has the DNA TGCAGTGCTAGAGAAGAGGGGCCCTACCAAGAGACCCAGTACTTC. Amino acids: CSAREEGPYQETQYF.

V and J are TRBV10-2 and TRBJ2-3; 7 nucleotides agree with TRBD2. The CDR3 length is 14 residues. With 11 bases clipped from V and 2 bases from J, the junction kept 10 bases outside the gene matches. Looked up from germline, CDR1 is WSHSY and CDR2 is SAAADI. This CDR3 is CAGGIAGLTDTQYF. CDR3 DNA: TGCGCCGGGGGGATAGCGGGCCTCACAGATACGCAGTATTTT.

This clonotype has more than one count but fewer than ten. The chain combines TRBV20-1 with TRBJ2-1; D is unresolved. The ends were cut back, 6 bases at V and 4 bases at J, with 16 bases in the middle. Germline V lookup: CDR1 DFQATT, CDR2 SNEGSKA (reference sequence). The CDR3 is made up of 14 amino acids. CDR3 nucleotide sequence: TGCAGTGCCGCATCCCCTGTGGCGTACAATGAGCAGTTCTTC. Amino acid sequence: CSAASPVAYNEQFF.

The chain carries TRBV20-1 and TRBJ2-1; 13 bases agree with TRBD2. The last part of the DNA fits TRBJ2-7 better; the J call may be wrong. Germline lookup yields CDR1 DFQATT and CDR2 SNEGSKA (reference sequence). The CDR3 is made up of 16 amino acids. CDR3 in amino acids: CSARGTSGKSYNEQYF. The CDR3 DNA reads TGCAGTGCTAGGGGGACTAGCGGGAAGTCCTACAATGAGCAGTACTTC.